This is a list of T cell receptor beta chains from one sample in a study of blood T cells in healthy people across ages. TCRdb re-analysed the 5' RACE reads in MiXCR, keeping a single row per CDR3 protein. Of fewer than 750,000 distinct CDR3 sequences listed, more than 45% are singletons. Sequencing used blood. Receptor source: an elderly man in good health. Both conserved end residues are part of each CDR3. The D gene is left open where the match is weak. Not all rows give a size; the values are once, few, many and, for expanded clones, a class.

-,TRBV12-3/TRBV12-4,TRBD2,TRBJ2-3,CASSLGGNGDTQYF,TGTGCCAGCAGCCTGGGAGGGAATGGTGATACGCAGTATTTT
-,TRBV20-1,TRBD1,TRBJ1-2,CSDPDRLLGGYTF,TGCAGTGATCCGGACAGGCTCCTCGGTGGCTACACCTTC
once,TRBV20-1,TRBD1,TRBJ1-1,CSARQGPGTEAFF,TGCAGTGCTCGACAGGGGCCGGGCACTGAAGCTTTCTTT
-,TRBV28,-,TRBJ2-7,CASSLSGSLHEQYF,TGTGCCAGCAGTTTATCCGGGAGTCTACACGAGCAGTACTTC
-,TRBV12-3/TRBV12-4,-,TRBJ1-2,CASNLLIGVLDGYTF,TGTGCCAGCAACCTACTCATAGGGGTCTTGGATGGCTACACCTTC
-,TRBV20-1,TRBD1,TRBJ1-2,CSARDLNRGPYGYTF,TGCAGTGCTAGAGATCTGAACAGGGGCCCCTATGGCTACACCTTC
-,TRBV5-1,-,TRBJ2-3,CASSVDGTHQVDTQYF,TGCGCCAGCAGCGTAGACGGGACCCATCAGGTGGATACGCAGTATTTT
-,TRBV6-1,-,TRBJ2-3,CASILTDTQYF,TGTGCCAGCATTCTAACAGATACGCAGTATTTT
-,TRBV25-1,-,TRBJ2-4,CASMEARAKNIQYF,TGTGCCAGCATGGAGGCCCGAGCCAAAAACATTCAGTACTTC
-,TRBV6-5,-,TRBJ1-1,CASSYLTTLGTEAFF,TGTGCCAGCAGTTACCTCACAACCCTGGGCACTGAAGCTTTCTTT
few,TRBV6-2/TRBV6-3,TRBD1,TRBJ2-5,CASNGDRVETQYF,TGTGCCAGCAACGGGGACAGGGTGGAGACCCAGTACTTC
-,TRBV12-3/TRBV12-4,-,TRBJ1-6,CASSLGVGNSPLHF,TGTGCCAGCAGTTTGGGCGTAGGGAATTCACCCCTCCACTTT
-,TRBV15,-,TRBJ2-5,CATSRDLQETQYF,TGTGCCACCAGCAGAGATTTACAAGAGACCCAGTACTTC
-,TRBV10-1,-,TRBJ1-1,CAGSPGRGRGEAFF,TGCGCCGGCAGTCCCGGACGGGGACGAGGTGAAGCTTTCTTT
-,TRBV7-2,TRBD1,TRBJ1-2,CASSFPGSRQGAYGYTF,TGTGCCAGCAGCTTCCCCGGTAGTAGGCAGGGGGCCTATGGCTACACCTTC
-,TRBV19,TRBD2,TRBJ2-1,CASSKLAGWYNEQFF,TGTGCCAGTAGTAAACTAGCGGGGTGGTACAATGAGCAGTTCTTC
-,TRBV7-2,-,TRBJ2-5,CASSRDWGIETQYF,TGTGCCAGCAGCAGAGATTGGGGAATAGAGACCCAGTACTTC
-,TRBV27,TRBD1,TRBJ1-5,CASSLSRGRNQPQHF,TGTGCCAGCAGTTTATCCAGGGGGCGTAATCAGCCCCAGCATTTT
-,TRBV2,-,TRBJ1-6,CASRSKGANNSPLHF,TGTGCCAGCAGAAGCAAAGGGGCAAATAATTCACCCCTCCACTTT
-,TRBV6-1,TRBD1,TRBJ2-3,CASRDRVLGTDTQYF,TGTGCCAGCAGGGACAGGGTGCTGGGCACAGATACGCAGTATTTT
few,TRBV5-1,-,TRBJ1-5,CASSLDVGGNQPQHF,TGCGCCAGCAGCTTGGACGTAGGGGGCAATCAGCCCCAGCATTTT
-,TRBV7-9,-,TRBJ2-7,CASSLYPGEQYF,TGTGCCAGCAGCTTATACCCCGGCGAGCAGTACTTC
-,TRBV6-2/TRBV6-3,TRBD1,TRBJ2-5,CASSYRDRGEQYF,TGTGCCAGCAGTTACCGCGACAGGGGTGAGCAGTACTTC
-,TRBV24-1,-,TRBJ2-4,CATSEGSNIQYF,TGTGCCACCAGTGAAGGGTCAAACATTCAGTACTTC
-,TRBV5-4,TRBD2,TRBJ2-3,CASTRGTSGNTDTQYF,TGTGCCAGCACCCGGGGGACTAGCGGGAACACAGATACGCAGTATTTT
-,TRBV27,-,TRBJ1-4,CASSFFGSTNEKLFF,TGTGCCAGCAGTTTTTTTGGGTCAACTAATGAAAAACTGTTTTTT
-,TRBV24-1,-,TRBJ1-1,CATSDSGRNTEAFF,TGTGCCACCAGTGACTCGGGACGTAACACTGAAGCTTTCTTT